These 30 T cell receptor beta chains share one sample of origin, sequenced in a study of shared clonotypes between healthy human individuals. The assay was immunoSEQ multiplex PCR, and TCRdb's table has in-frame clones only and misses some. This table has around 990,000 clones, around three quarters appearing once. What was sequenced was memory CD4+ T cells from PBMCs. Subset reported: CD45RA-negative fraction. The receptors come from a man in his late teens or twenties in good health. Some clones in this sample may be carry-over from other donors' samples.

This clone came up many times. V and J are TRBV5-1 and TRBJ2-1; D gene unclear. The CDR3 spans 14 residues. V lost 0 bases and J 7 bases, leaving 11 bases between the germline ends. Germline lookup yields CDR1 SGHRS and CDR2 YFSETQ. The CDR3 spells CASSLDSVVNEQFF. CDR3 nucleotides: TGCGCCAGCAGCTTGGACAGTGTGGTTAATGAGCAGTTCTTC. The whole variable domain, filled in from reference TRBV5-1 and TRBJ2-1, reads KAGVTQTPRYLIKTRGQQVTLSCSPISGHRSVSWYQQTPGQGLQFLFEYFSETQRNKGNFPGRFSGRQFSNSRSEMNVSTLELGDSALYLCASSLDSVVNEQFFGPGTRLTVL.

This clone occurred once. This may come from a read error, since a much larger clone is one base off. The chain recombines TRBV7-9 with TRBJ1-1, with D hard to call. The ends were cut back, 5 bases at V and 4 bases at J, with 8 bases in the middle. The CDR3 totals 12 residues. Looked up from germline, CDR1 is SEHNR and CDR2 is FQNEAQ (reference sequence). This chain's CDR3 is CASSKVGTEAFF. The CDR3 DNA sequence: TGTGCCAGCAGCAAGGTGGGCACTGAAGCTTTCTTT.

This clone appeared a few times. This chain links TRBV7-6 with TRBJ2-6; 7 positions agree with TRBD1. Germline V CDR1 and CDR2: SGHVS, FNYEAQ. The CDR3 length is 18 residues. Trimming took 5 bases from V and 0 from J; bases not matched to a gene: 10. The CDR3 spells CASSTYRDRPSGANVLTF. CDR3 nucleotides: TGTGCCAGCAGCACGTACCGGGACAGACCCTCTGGGGCCAACGTCCTGACTTTC.

The rearrangement joins TRBV7-9 to TRBJ1-3; D remains unclear. This CDR3 has 14 residues. V was clipped by 2 bases and J by 2 bases, with 7 bases between them. The germline gives CDR1 SEHNR, CDR2 FQNEAQ (reference sequence). CDR3: CASSLFPTGNTIYF. The CDR3 DNA reads TGTGCCAGCAGCTTATTCCCTACTGGAAACACCATATATTTT.

The chain links TRBV5-6 to TRBJ2-1; TRBD2 aligns across 8 bases. The germline gives CDR1 SGHDT, CDR2 YYEEEE. V lost 4 bases to trimming and J lost 11 bases; unmatched junction nucleotides: 14. This CDR3 region has 15 residues. Written as DNA, the CDR3 is TGTGCCAGCAGCGCTCCGGATACTAGCGGCCACAAGCAGTTCTTC. It translates to CASSAPDTSGHKQFF.

This rearrangement joins TRBV7-8 to TRBJ1-3; no definite D call. Germline V gives CDR1 SGHVS, CDR2 FQNEAQ. Trimming left V 5 bases short and J 0 bases short, with 14 bases between. The CDR3 sequence is 16 residues long. The CDR3 DNA reads TGTGCCAGCAGCCTCCGAGGAGAAAGCTCTGGAAACACCATATATTTT. Its protein product is CASSLRGESSGNTIYF.

The gene calls are TRBV7-3 and TRBJ2-1; D possibly corresponds to TRBD1 (6 bases). CDR3 length: 15 amino acids. Germline V gene lookup returns CDR1 SGHTA and CDR2 FQGTGA. V lost 5 bases and J 0 bases, leaving 11 bases between the germline ends. CDR3 DNA sequence: TGTGCCAGCAGCCAACAGGGATTCTCCTACAATGAGCAGTTCTTC. The encoded protein is CASSQQGFSYNEQFF.

Note on this clone: This specimen includes other DNA sequences encoding the same CDR3. The V call is TRBV27, the J call TRBJ2-5; D unresolved. Germline CDR1 is MNHEY and CDR2 is SMNVEV (reference sequence). This CDR3 is built from 13 residues. Deletions cut 3 bases from V and 5 bases from J, with 10 bases between. Here the CDR3 DNA reads TGTGCCAGCAGTTTTTCCGGTGGGGAGACCCAGTACTTC. Its translation: CASSFSGGETQYF.

V usage is TRBV19 and J usage is TRBJ2-1, with D unclear. CDR1 is LNHDA, CDR2 SQIVND, per germline (reference sequence). The CDR3 has 11 residues. Trimming took 7 bases from V and 3 from J, leaving 4 bases between them. The CDR3, as DNA: TGTGCCAGTACGGGCTACAATGAGCAGTTCTTC. Translating it yields CASTGYNEQFF.

With respect to this clone: A much more abundant neighbour one base away suggests this may be a read error. Other nucleotide sequences in the sample specify the same CDR3. The chain links TRBV7-9 to TRBJ2-7, with 11 bases aligning to TRBD1. Germline assignment: CDR1 SEHNR and CDR2 FQNEAQ (reference sequence). This CDR3 has 19 residues. For the CDR3, the DNA is TGTGCCAGCAGCGCGGACAGGGGGCGCGGGGACTATCACCCCTACGAACAGTACTTC. Translated, it gives CASSADRGRGDYHPYEQYF.

V usage is TRBV6-6 and J usage is TRBJ1-5; 8 nucleotides align to TRBD1. Germline assignment: CDR1 MNHNY and CDR2 SVGAGI (reference sequence). Losses at the gene ends were 5 bases for V and 4 bases for J; bases not matched to a gene: 4. CDR3 length: 14 residues. The DNA of the CDR3 is TGTGCCAGCAGTCCCCGACAGGGGAATCAGCCCCAGCATTTT. Translated: CASSPRQGNQPQHF.

V gene TRBV7-2 combines with J gene TRBJ2-6; D tentatively fits TRBD1 or TRBD2 (5 bases each). V lost 1 base, J lost 0 bases, and 10 bases lay in between. The CDR3 has 17 amino acids. Germline V gene data show CDR1 as SGHTA and CDR2 as FQGNSA. CDR3 nucleotides: TGTGCCAGCAGCTTAGGGGGGTTACCCTCTGGGGCCAACGTCCTGACTTTC. It specifies CASSLGGLPSGANVLTF.

As concerns this clone: The sample holds other DNA sequences that translate to the same CDR3. V gene TRBV29-1 combines with J gene TRBJ1-2; D remains ambiguous. The CDR3 is 14 amino acids. The V and J ends lost 4 bases and 2 bases respectively, with 14 bases between them. CDR1 is SQVTM and CDR2 is ANQGSEA in the germline V gene. This CDR3 is CSVAGRGRNYGYTF. DNA for the CDR3: TGCAGCGTTGCCGGCCGAGGACGGAACTATGGCTACACCTTC.

The chain carries TRBV28 and TRBJ2-7, with D perhaps matching TRBD1 or TRBD2 (6 bases each). Trimming removed 6 bases from V and 3 bases from J, with 12 bases in between. Germline V gives CDR1 MDHEN, CDR2 SYDVKM. The CDR3 has 13 residues. CDR3 protein: CASRSGALYEQYF. DNA for the CDR3: TGTGCCAGCAGGTCGGGGGCTCTCTACGAGCAGTACTTC.

The chain is built from TRBV5-1 and TRBJ2-7, with TRBD1 matching over 8 bases. CDR3 length equals 15 residues. V was clipped by 3 bases and J by 2 bases; unmatched bases: 7. The germline CDR1 and CDR2 sequences are SGHRS and YFSETQ. The CDR3 bases are TGCGCCAGCAGCTCAGCAGGGGGCCCCGCCTACGAGCAGTACTTC. Protein product: CASSSAGGPAYEQYF.

This clone showed up many times. The chain uses TRBV6-5 and TRBJ1-2; a possible D gene is TRBD1 (5 bases). V lost 8 bases and J lost 5, with 12 bases in between. In germline, CDR1 is MNHEY, CDR2 SVGAGI. The CDR3 totals 12 residues. The CDR3 bases are TGTGCCAGCGTTGGGGAGGGGTATGGCTACACCTTC. It codes for CASVGEGYGYTF.

The chain combines TRBV10-3 with TRBJ1-1; D might be TRBD1 (6 bases). Per germline, CDR1 ENHRY and CDR2 SYGVKD. The CDR3 covers 14 residues. Trimming pared 3 bases from V and 1 base from J, leaving 9 bases between. CDR3 in amino acids: CAISDQGQNTEAFF. CDR3 coding DNA: TGTGCCATCAGTGATCAGGGACAGAACACTGAAGCTTTCTTT.

A note on this clone: This sample also contains other DNA sequences that code for the same CDR3. V and J are TRBV11-3 and TRBJ2-1, with 7 bases identical to TRBD1. V trimming: 5 bases; J trimming: 6 bases; junction bases outside the gene matches: 7. CDR1 is SGHNT and CDR2 is YENEEA in the germline V gene. The CDR3 is 14 amino acids. The DNA of the CDR3 is TGTGCCAGCAGCCCGCGGACAGGCGGCAATGAGCAGTTCTTC. Protein sequence: CASSPRTGGNEQFF.

There are a few counts of this clone. The rearrangement joins TRBV28 to TRBJ1-1, with D unclear. Germline V CDR1 and CDR2: MDHEN, SYDVKM. The CDR3 is 15 amino acids. V was shortened by 5 bases and J by 1 base, with 14 bases between the two germline ends. This CDR3 is CASSPNLPKNTEAFF. The CDR3 nucleotides read TGTGCCAGCAGTCCAAACCTTCCCAAGAACACTGAAGCTTTCTTT.

The chain has TRBV19 and TRBJ1-1; D might be TRBD1 (6 bases). V shed 4 bases and J shed 4 bases, with 13 bases lying between them. The CDR3 contains 14 residues. Germline CDR1 is LNHDA and CDR2 is SQIVND (reference sequence). The CDR3 DNA reads as TGTGCCAGTAGTAACAGGGTGAGCACCACTGAAGCTTTCTTT. This encodes CASSNRVSTTEAFF. Supplemented by reference TRBV19 and TRBJ1-1, the full variable domain reads DGGITQSPKYLFRKEGQNVTLSCEQNLNHDAMYWYRQDPGQGLRLIYYSQIVNDFQKGDIAEGYSVSREKKESFPLTVTSAQKNPTAFYLCASSNRVSTTEAFFGQGTRLTVV.

This clone was picked up one time. This sequence joins TRBV19 and TRBJ2-7; D possibly corresponds to TRBD2 (5 bases). Germline V lookup: CDR1 LNHDA, CDR2 SQIVND (reference sequence). Trimming cost V 6 bases and J 1 base, with 16 bases left between them. The CDR3 is made up of 15 amino acids. Here the CDR3 reads CASSRSFERSYEQYF. The CDR3 nucleotides are TGTGCCAGTAGCCGGAGTTTCGAGCGGTCCTACGAGCAGTACTTC.

This clone has just a few counts. A much bigger clone sits one base away, suggesting this may be a read error. The sample has other DNA sequences that encode this CDR3 too. The chain combines TRBV4-1 with TRBJ1-1; D may be TRBD1 (5 bases). Trimming shortened V by 3 bases and J by 1 base, and 9 bases separated the two germline ends. Germline values: CDR1 MGHRA, CDR2 YSYEKL. CDR3 length: 14 amino acids. DNA for the CDR3: TGCGCCAGCAGCCAGGGGCACACGAACACTGAAGCTTTCTTT. Translation gives CASSQGHTNTEAFF.

This chain connects TRBV7-9 to TRBJ2-5; D gene ambiguous. CDR1 and CDR2 (germline): SEHNR, FQNEAQ (reference sequence). The V and J ends lost 2 bases and 0 bases respectively, with 7 bases between them. CDR3 length equals 14 residues. In nucleotides, the CDR3 is TGTGCCAGCAGCTTACGGGCGGACCAAGAGACCCAGTACTTC. Translation: CASSLRADQETQYF.

The chain combines TRBV25-1 with TRBJ1-2, with D unresolved. Trimming stripped 4 bases from V and 4 bases from J, with 7 bases between. Germline CDR1 is MGHDK and CDR2 is SYGVNS. The CDR3 has 12 amino acids. For the CDR3, the DNA is TGTGCCAGCAGTGGCGGCCCCTATGGCTACACCTTC. It is translated as CASSGGPYGYTF.

This clone has a handful of counts. This chain's CDR3 is CASSQGTVYGYTF. CDR3 DNA: TGTGCCAGCAGCCAGGGGACGGTATATGGCTACACCTTC. This sequence joins TRBV4-2 and TRBJ1-2; tentatively, D is TRBD1 (5 bases). CDR3 size: 13 residues. Germline V gives CDR1 LGHNA, CDR2 YNFKEQ. V was shortened by 3 bases and J by 5 bases, with 10 bases between the two germline ends.

The V call is TRBV5-4, the J call TRBJ2-7; 9 bases fit TRBD1. CDR1 and CDR2 from the germline V gene are SGHNT and YYREEE (reference sequence). This CDR3 has 14 residues. V dropped 4 bases and J dropped 4; count of bases not matched to a gene: 6. In DNA form, the CDR3 reads TGTGCCAGCAGCATCGGGACAGGGTCATACGAGCAGTACTTC. Amino acids: CASSIGTGSYEQYF.

In DNA form, the CDR3 reads TGCAGCGTTCCTAAGCGGGGATACTACAATGAGCAGTTCTTC. This gives the protein CSVPKRGYYNEQFF. This sequence joins TRBV29-1 and TRBJ2-1; 7 positions match TRBD2. CDR1 and CDR2 (germline): SQVTM, ANQGSEA. CDR3 length: 14 residues. Trimming removed 5 bases from V and 3 bases from J; junction bases left unmatched: 7.

CDR3 in DNA: TGTGCCAGCAGCTTCCGGGGAAATGAAAAACTGTTTTTT. Amino acids: CASSFRGNEKLFF. The chain links TRBV7-2 to TRBJ1-4; D gene uncertain. The CDR3 spans 13 residues. The V end was cut by 3 bases, the J end by 5 bases, with 7 bases between. CDR1 and CDR2 from the germline V gene are SGHTA and FQGNSA.

The sample holds many counts of this clone. This chain joins TRBV7-3 and TRBJ1-2; TRBD1 matches 8 bases. The CDR3 sequence is 17 residues long. Per the germline V gene, CDR1 is SGHTA and CDR2 is FQGTGA. Unmatched junction bases numbered 16, after V lost 4 bases and J lost 6 bases. CDR3 DNA sequence: TGTGCCAGCAGCTCCACCAGACCAACGGACAGGGATCATGGCTACACCTTC. It codes for CASSSTRPTDRDHGYTF.

This clone showed up just once. The V call is TRBV28, the J call TRBJ2-7; 10 bases align to TRBD2. Trimming took 10 bases from V and 0 from J; bases not matched to a gene: 9. CDR3 length: 15 amino acids. The germline V gene has CDR1 MDHEN and CDR2 SYDVKM. CDR3 amino acids: CATKAGGGSSYEQYF. Written as DNA, the CDR3 is TGTGCCACTAAAGCGGGAGGGGGGAGCTCCTACGAGCAGTACTTC. Together with reference TRBV28 and TRBJ2-7, the CDR3 gives the full variable domain: DVKVTQSSRYLVKRTGEKVFLECVQDMDHENMFWYRQDPGLGLRLIYFSYDVKMKEKGDIPEGYSVSREKKERFSLILESASTNQTSMYLCATKAGGGSSYEQYFGPGTRLTVT.